The 21 T cell receptor beta chains listed next were all sequenced from one sample in a study of cytomegalovirus exposure and HLA in healthy donors. Primers for the PCR totalled 60 Vbeta and 13 Jbeta. Profiled with immunoSEQ multiplex PCR; TCRdb holds only in-frame clones, not every one. The sample yields about 190,000 clones, 87% seen once. What was sequenced was PBMCs. The receptors here all came from a man under 40 in good health and CMV-seronegative.

The chain has TRBV19 and TRBJ1-1; 9 nucleotides match TRBD1. J lost 3 bases, V lost 1 base, and 12 bases had no gene match. Germline values: CDR1 LNHDA, CDR2 SQIVND (reference sequence). The CDR3 runs 18 residues. CDR3 coding DNA: TGTGCCAGTAGTATAGCCCGGGACAGGGAGTCAATGGACACTGAAGCTTTCTTT. Encoded protein: CASSIARDRESMDTEAFF.

This chain links TRBV28 with TRBJ2-5; weak D call: TRBD2 (6 bases). TRBJ2-7 explains the end of the DNA better; the J call may be wrong. CDR3 size: 13 residues. The germline V gene has CDR1 MDHEN and CDR2 SYDVKM. CDR3 nucleotide sequence: TGTGCCAGCAGATGGGGGAGGCCGTACGAGCAGTACTTC. Amino acid sequence: CASRWGRPYEQYF.

The rearrangement uses TRBV2 and TRBJ2-7; TRBD2 matches at 7 bases. Trimming cost V 5 bases and J 2 bases; bases outside gene matches: 12. CDR3 length: 16 residues. Germline-derived CDR1 and CDR2 are SNHLY and FYNNEI. The chain's CDR3 is CASSRTTGTKAYEQYF. The CDR3 DNA reads as TGTGCCAGCAGTCGTACGACCGGGACTAAAGCCTACGAGCAGTACTTC.

The rearrangement uses TRBV5-8 and TRBJ2-1, with 8 nucleotides matching TRBD1. Germline CDR1 and CDR2: SGHTS and YDEGEE. Trimming cost V 5 bases and J 2 bases; bases outside gene matches: 6. CDR3 length equals 15 residues. CDR3 bases: TGTGCCAGCAGAATGGGACAGGTGCCCTACAATGAGCAGTTCTTC. Protein sequence: CASRMGQVPYNEQFF.

As concerns this clone: At one of its ends the junction is not consistent with the germline gene, which may arise from a read error. The rearrangement uses TRBV7-9 and TRBJ1-2, with TRBD1 as a possible D gene (6 bases). The germline CDR1 and CDR2 sequences are SEHNR and FQNEAQ (reference sequence). This CDR3 spans 13 amino acids. The CDR3 coding sequence is TGTTCCAGCAGCTTGACAGGCGGCAATGGCTACACCTTC. Its translation: CSSSLTGGNGYTF. The full variable domain, rest sourced from reference TRBV7-9 and TRBJ1-2, is DTGVSQNPRHKITKRGQNVTFRCDPISEHNRLYWYRQTLGQGPEFLTYFQNEAQLEKSRLLSDRFSAERPKGSFSTLEIQRTEQGDSAMYLCSSSLTGGNGYTFGSGTRLTVV.

V usage is TRBV7-6 and J usage is TRBJ2-2; maybe TRBD2 (5 bases). CDR3 length: 15 residues. V was pared by 3 bases and J by 0 bases, with 8 bases between. Looked up from germline, CDR1 is SGHVS and CDR2 is FNYEAQ. Here the CDR3 reads CASSFRTPNTGELFF. The CDR3 DNA sequence: TGTGCCAGCAGCTTTAGGACTCCGAACACCGGGGAGCTGTTTTTT.

About this clone itself: The junction departs from germline at one end; a sequencing error may be responsible. The CDR3 loop is CASSLHPADNEQFF. The CDR3 bases are TGTGCTAGCAGCTTACATCCGGCGGACAATGAGCAGTTCTTC. The chain employs TRBV7-7 and TRBJ2-1, with no clear D. CDR1 SSHAT and CDR2 FNYEAQ come from the germline V gene (reference sequence). CDR3 length: 14 residues.

This chain uses TRBV6-1 with TRBJ1-2; D might be TRBD1 (6 bases). CDR3 length: 13 residues. Germline CDR1 MNHNS, CDR2 SASEGT. V lost 2 bases to trimming and J lost 2 bases, with 6 bases between them. The CDR3 region is CASSETGNYGYTF. The CDR3 DNA is TGTGCCAGCAGTGAAACAGGGAACTATGGCTACACCTTC.

Turning to this clone: The sample has other DNA sequences that encode this CDR3 too. The chain is built from TRBV28 and TRBJ1-2; D is unclear. CDR1 MDHEN and CDR2 SYDVKM come from the germline V gene. The V gene lost 4 bases and the J gene lost 8 bases, with 17 bases spanning the gap. The CDR3 loop spans 14 amino acids. The DNA for the CDR3 is TGTGCCAGCAGTTCACTCCCGACGGGGTCGGGCTACACCTTC. Residues: CASSSLPTGSGYTF.

This clone was seen a handful of times. The V gene is TRBV6-1, the J gene TRBJ2-3, with 7 nucleotides matching TRBD1. The ends lost 6 bases at V and 3 bases at J; junction bases unmatched: 9. This CDR3 has 15 amino acids. Per germline, CDR1 MNHNS and CDR2 SASEGT. CDR3 loop: CASRPLNRGTDTQYF. CDR3 nucleotides: TGTGCCAGCAGGCCTTTGAACAGGGGTACAGATACGCAGTATTTT.

The CDR3 is CASSLFMGARSEQYF. DNA for the CDR3: TGTGCCAGCAGTTTATTTATGGGGGCGCGAAGCGAGCAGTACTTC. The chain has TRBV28 and TRBJ2-7; a possible D gene is TRBD1 (6 bases). The CDR3 contains 15 residues. The V end was cut by 1 base, the J end by 6 bases, with 16 bases between. Germline V gene lookup returns CDR1 MDHEN and CDR2 SYDVKM.

This clone was recorded once. This chain connects TRBV2 to TRBJ2-3; TRBD1 matches at 7 bases. The CDR3 is made up of 15 amino acids. J lost 4 bases, V lost 4 bases, and 8 bases had no gene match. Looked up from germline, CDR1 is SNHLY and CDR2 is FYNNEI. CDR3: CASSGVGGQSDTQYF. The DNA for the CDR3 is TGTGCCAGCAGTGGAGTAGGGGGACAGTCAGATACGCAGTATTTT.

CDR3 sequence: CASSLFQDEQYF. CDR3 DNA sequence: TGTGCCAGCAGCTTATTTCAGGACGAGCAGTACTTC. The rearrangement joins TRBV7-2 to TRBJ2-7, with D unresolved. V lost 2 bases to trimming and J lost 5 bases, with 7 bases between them. Germline values: CDR1 SGHTA, CDR2 FQGNSA. There are 12 residues in the CDR3.

The chain recombines TRBV5-1 with TRBJ2-2, with 10 bases fitting TRBD2. Germline CDR1 is SGHRS and CDR2 is YFSETQ. The ends lost 0 bases at V and 4 bases at J; junction bases unmatched: 3. The CDR3 length is 16 residues. Here the CDR3 reads CASSLVPSGSTGELFF. CDR3 DNA: TGCGCCAGCAGCTTGGTCCCTAGCGGGAGCACCGGGGAGCTGTTTTTT. The complete variable domain, with remaining parts taken from reference TRBV5-1 and TRBJ2-2, reads KAGVTQTPRYLIKTRGQQVTLSCSPISGHRSVSWYQQTPGQGLQFLFEYFSETQRNKGNFPGRFSGRQFSNSRSEMNVSTLELGDSALYLCASSLVPSGSTGELFFGEGSRLTVL.

The J gene is TRBJ1-4, the V gene TRBV4-3; D is uncertain. CDR1 is LGHNA and CDR2 is YSLEER in the germline V gene. The CDR3 is made up of 14 amino acids. Deletions cut 4 bases from V and 7 bases from J, with 13 bases between. This CDR3 reads CASSLQRASEKLFF. CDR3 in DNA: TGCGCCAGCAGCCTCCAGCGGGCTTCTGAAAAACTGTTTTTT.

The count of this clone is one. V gene TRBV4-3 combines with J gene TRBJ2-5, with D possibly being TRBD2 (7 bases). Trimming stripped 0 bases from V and 1 base from J, with 15 bases between. Germline assignment: CDR1 LGHNA and CDR2 YSLEER. The length of the CDR3 is 17 residues. The CDR3 bases are TGCGCCAGCAGCCAAGACCGGGCGGGGGCGATCCAAGAGACCCAGTACTTC. This sequence encodes CASSQDRAGAIQETQYF.

The chain is built from TRBV9 and TRBJ2-3; 10 bases fit TRBD2. The germline CDR1 and CDR2 sequences are SGDLS and YYNGEE. The CDR3 runs 15 residues. J was trimmed by 3 bases and V by 0 bases; bases with no gene match: 1. In nucleotides, the CDR3 is TGTGCCAGCAGCGTAGCTAGCGGGAGAACAGATACGCAGTATTTT. It encodes CASSVASGRTDTQYF.

This clone was counted a single time. V is TRBV27 and J is TRBJ1-5; TRBD1 matches at 7 bases. V lost 5 bases, J lost 6 bases, and 7 bases stayed unmatched. This CDR3 spans 14 amino acids. Germline loops: CDR1 MNHEY, CDR2 SMNVEV (reference sequence). The CDR3 loop is CASSPDRAGQPQHF. In DNA, the CDR3 is TGTGCCAGCAGTCCAGACAGGGCGGGTCAGCCCCAGCATTTT.

The V gene is TRBV7-9, the J gene TRBJ2-7; TRBD1 agrees at 11 bases. The V gene's germline CDR1 is SEHNR and CDR2 FQNEAQ (reference sequence). This CDR3 is built from 16 residues. With 5 bases clipped from V and 5 bases from J, the junction kept 11 bases outside the gene matches. The DNA for the CDR3 is TGTGCCAGCAGCCCCGAAAGGGGACAGGGGGAACACGAGCAGTACTTC. Translated: CASSPERGQGEHEQYF.

The chain is built from TRBV5-4 and TRBJ1-2; TRBD1 agrees at 7 bases. The CDR3 extends over 15 amino acids. The trim removed 0 bases at V and 4 bases at J, leaving 6 bases unmatched. From germline, CDR1 is SGHNT and CDR2 YYREEE (reference sequence). Here the CDR3 DNA reads TGTGCCAGCAGCTTGGGGGGCCGGGACAGCTATGGCTACACCTTC. This gives the protein CASSLGGRDSYGYTF.

The chain employs TRBV5-4 and TRBJ2-6; TRBD2 aligns across 8 bases. After removal of 4 bases from V and 4 bases from J, the junction contained 13 bases not matched to a gene. CDR1 and CDR2 (germline): SGHNT, YYREEE (reference sequence). CDR3 length: 18 amino acids. The CDR3 region has the DNA TGTGCCAGCAGCCCCCACGGGGGGGCCTCGTCCGGGGCCAACGTCCTGACTTTC. Residues: CASSPHGGASSGANVLTF.